Described below is a single TCR beta chain sequence and its context. The sample is drawn from a study of blood T cell repertoires in COVID-19. Study information: Italy, Spain and the United States were the sources of the convalescent and acute COVID-19 samples. T cells, B-cell-depleted T cells, or PBMCs supplied cDNA or gDNA.

The authors' processing: Amplifying reference gene primers gave estimates of nucleated cell counts. Produced via immunoSEQ multiplex PCR; TCRdb's table is partial and in-frame only. V and J calls and clone size are given by that table; D and trimming were obtained from the DNA. The table shows 300,000 or so clones, with about 83% occurring only once. CDR1 is SGHDT and CDR2 is YYEEEE in the germline V gene. The CDR3 consists of 14 residues. V lost 4 bases to trimming and J lost 7 bases; unmatched junction nucleotides: 8. The sample consisted of peripheral blood. The origin of this receptor is a woman aged 45-59 years with acute or convalescent COVID-19. The genes are TRBV5-6 and TRBJ2-1; 7 nucleotides match TRBD1. CDR3 in amino acids: CASSEAGGPNEQFF. The CDR3 nucleotides read TGTGCCAGCAGCGAGGCAGGGGGTCCGAATGAGCAGTTCTTC.